One and the same sample provided the 29 T cell receptor beta chains below, sequenced in a study of blood T cells in healthy people across ages. Sample-barcoded 5' priming and a J-beta primer mix drove a second PCR of about 6 to 11 cycles. MiXCR, run by TCRdb on the 5' RACE reads, gives a single entry per CDR3 protein. Among 550,000 to 800,000 distinct CDR3 sequences listed, 32% were seen once. The sample was blood. Source of these receptors: a woman older than 75 in good health.

The sample holds many counts of this clonotype. V gene TRBV4-3 combines with J gene TRBJ1-1; D might be TRBD1 (5 bases). The CDR3 totals 15 residues. CDR1 and CDR2 from the germline V gene are LGHNA and YSLEER. Trimming took 1 base from V and 4 from J, leaving 13 bases between them. CDR3 coding DNA: TGCGCCAGCAGCCAAGGGCAGGGAAAGGGCACTGAAGCTTTCTTT. This gives the protein CASSQGQGKGTEAFF.

The rearrangement uses TRBV7-2 and TRBJ2-1; D unresolved. CDR1 SGHTA and CDR2 FQGNSA come from the germline V gene. With 3 bases removed from V and 7 bases from J, the gap between germline ends came to 13 bases. This CDR3 is built from 14 residues. The CDR3 coding sequence is TGTGCCAGCAGCTTTGACCCAGCGAGGAATGAGCAGTTCTTC. This gives the protein CASSFDPARNEQFF.

Ten or more counts support this clonotype. V gene TRBV5-1 combines with J gene TRBJ2-1, with D maybe TRBD1 (7 bases). V dropped 4 bases and J dropped 2 bases, with 13 bases sitting between them. The germline V gene has CDR1 SGHRS and CDR2 YFSETQ. The CDR3 contains 15 residues. In DNA, the CDR3 is TGCGCCAGCAGCCCAGGGGGGTCGGCCTACAATGAGCAGTTCTTC. The encoded protein is CASSPGGSAYNEQFF. The whole variable domain, remainder taken from reference TRBV5-1 and TRBJ2-1, is KAGVTQTPRYLIKTRGQQVTLSCSPISGHRSVSWYQQTPGQGLQFLFEYFSETQRNKGNFPGRFSGRQFSNSRSEMNVSTLELGDSALYLCASSPGGSAYNEQFFGPGTRLTVL.

In this sample, this clonotype turned up a few times. The CDR3, as DNA: TGTGCCAGCACCATTACTAGCGGGAGGTCCAATGAGCAGTTCTTC. This gives the protein CASTITSGRSNEQFF. This sequence joins TRBV7-9 and TRBJ2-1, with 12 positions matching TRBD2. Trimming at V came to 7 bases and at J to 6 bases, leaving 7 bases not matched to a gene. This CDR3 spans 15 amino acids. Germline-derived CDR1 and CDR2 are SEHNR and FQNEAQ (reference sequence).

The V call is TRBV29-1, the J call TRBJ2-3; 10 positions agree with TRBD2. The V segment lost 7 bases and the J segment 0 bases; nucleotides outside the gene matches: 10. The V gene's germline CDR1 is SQVTM and CDR2 ANQGSEA. CDR3 length: 16 amino acids. CDR3 amino acids: CSASKLAGPSTDTQYF. The DNA of the CDR3 is TGCAGCGCCAGCAAACTAGCGGGGCCTAGCACAGATACGCAGTATTTT.

The rearrangement joins TRBV29-1 to TRBJ2-5; 9 bases map to TRBD2. Germline values: CDR1 SQVTM, CDR2 ANQGSEA. The trim removed 7 bases at V and 4 bases at J, leaving 7 bases unmatched. The CDR3 length is 13 residues. CDR3: CSGQGLAGETQYF. In DNA, the CDR3 is TGCAGCGGCCAGGGACTAGCCGGAGAGACCCAGTACTTC.

The chain has TRBV20-1 and TRBJ1-5; no definite D call. Germline V CDR1 and CDR2: DFQATT, SNEGSKA (reference sequence). V gave up 6 bases and J gave up 3 bases, with 9 bases separating them. The CDR3 runs 12 residues. CDR3 amino acids: CSAPGDNQPQHF. The CDR3 DNA reads TGCAGTGCCCCGGGTGACAATCAGCCCCAGCATTTT.

This clonotype was recorded a few times. A much larger clone differs from this one at a single base, so this may be a read error. The chain carries TRBV20-1 and TRBJ2-7; 9 bases line up with TRBD2. The germline V gene has CDR1 DFQATT and CDR2 SNEGSKA (reference sequence). After removal of 5 bases from V and 2 bases from J, the junction contained 13 bases not matched to a gene. CDR3 length: 16 residues. The CDR3 DNA reads as TGCAGTGCTTCCCTCCTGGCTAGCGGGGAGACCTACGAGCAGTACTTC. Protein sequence: CSASLLASGETYEQYF.

The table lists this clonotype with many counts. This chain connects TRBV27 to TRBJ2-1, with TRBD1 as a possible D gene (5 bases). This CDR3 comprises 15 residues. CDR1 MNHEY and CDR2 SMNVEV come from the germline V gene (reference sequence). V was trimmed by 3 bases and J by 5 bases, leaving 14 bases between them. The CDR3 reads CASSFRQGLNNEQFF. Here the CDR3 DNA reads TGTGCCAGCAGTTTCAGGCAGGGTCTAAACAATGAGCAGTTCTTC.

This clonotype was counted between two and nine times. A much larger clone sits a single nucleotide away, making a read error possible. V and J are TRBV18 and TRBJ2-5, with 8 bases aligning to TRBD2. Germline V gives CDR1 KGHSH, CDR2 LQKENI. This CDR3 spans 15 amino acids. CDR3 sequence (DNA): TGTGCCAGCCCACCAGAGGGCCTAGCGGGAGAGACCCAGTACTTC. Translating gives CASPPEGLAGETQYF. Based on the CDR3 plus reference TRBV18 and TRBJ2-5, the full variable domain is NAGVMQNPRHLVRRRGQEARLRCSPMKGHSHVYWYRQLPEEGLKFMVYLQKENIIDESGMPKERFSAEFPKEGPSILRIQQVVRGDSAAYFCASPPEGLAGETQYFGPGTRLLVL.

The rearrangement uses TRBV20-1 and TRBJ2-5; possibly TRBD1 or TRBD2 for D (5 bases each). Trimming pared 3 bases from V and 5 bases from J, leaving 16 bases between. CDR3 length: 14 residues. Germline loops: CDR1 DFQATT, CDR2 SNEGSKA (reference sequence). This CDR3 is CSASASGQGETQYF. The CDR3 nucleotides read TGCAGTGCTAGCGCGTCGGGGCAAGGGGAGACCCAGTACTTC.

In its sample, this clonotype was seen many times. J is TRBJ2-7 and V is TRBV2; TRBD2 aligns across 13 bases. The CDR3 is 18 residues long. CDR1 is SNHLY, CDR2 FYNNEI, per germline. V shed 5 bases, J shed 0 bases, and the junction held 10 bases outside the gene matches. The CDR3: CASSSRLAGGLSSYEQYF. The CDR3 coding sequence is TGTGCCAGCAGTTCCCGACTAGCGGGGGGCCTCAGCTCCTACGAGCAGTACTTC.

The J gene is TRBJ1-5, the V gene TRBV28; D is ambiguous. V lost 7 bases, J lost 3 bases, and 16 bases lay in between. In germline, CDR1 is MDHEN, CDR2 SYDVKM. The CDR3 consists of 15 residues. The CDR3 coding sequence is TGTGCCAGCACCCTCAGCCTAGGTGACAATCAGCCCCAGCATTTT. This encodes CASTLSLGDNQPQHF. The full variable domain, with the rest looked up from reference TRBV28 and TRBJ1-5, is DVKVTQSSRYLVKRTGEKVFLECVQDMDHENMFWYRQDPGLGLRLIYFSYDVKMKEKGDIPEGYSVSREKKERFSLILESASTNQTSMYLCASTLSLGDNQPQHFGDGTRLSIL.

The rearrangement links TRBV20-1 to TRBJ1-1; 10 bases fit TRBD1. Germline lookup yields CDR1 DFQATT and CDR2 SNEGSKA (reference sequence). The CDR3 length is 13 residues. V gave up 6 bases and J gave up 3 bases; unmatched junction bases: 4. CDR3 nucleotide sequence: TGCAGTGCGATGGGACAGGGGTACACTGAAGCTTTCTTT. This sequence encodes CSAMGQGYTEAFF.

The V and J genes are TRBV7-2 and TRBJ1-2, with a tentative D call TRBD1 (6 bases). Germline V gene sequence: CDR1 SGHTA, CDR2 FQGNSA. The CDR3 is made up of 14 amino acids. The V gene lost 4 bases and the J gene lost 2 bases, with 11 bases spanning the gap. The chain's CDR3 is CASSSRTGNYGYTF. CDR3 bases: TGTGCCAGCAGCTCACGTACAGGGAACTATGGCTACACCTTC.

This clonotype was seen a handful of times. This chain connects TRBV28 to TRBJ2-2; 8 nucleotides match TRBD2. The V segment lost 4 bases and the J segment 4 bases; nucleotides outside the gene matches: 8. This CDR3 spans 16 amino acids. Looked up from germline, CDR1 is MDHEN and CDR2 is SYDVKM. The CDR3 DNA is TGTGCCAGCAGTTCCCCCGGGAGCGGGGGCACCGGGGAGCTGTTTTTT. It yields the protein CASSSPGSGGTGELFF.

Ten or more counts support this clonotype. This rearrangement joins TRBV5-1 to TRBJ2-6; 7 bases line up with TRBD1. V gave up 1 base and J gave up 0 bases; unmatched junction bases: 1. From germline, CDR1 is SGHRS and CDR2 YFSETQ. This CDR3 is built from 16 residues. The CDR3 loop reads CASSLRTGSGANVLTF. For the CDR3, the DNA is TGCGCCAGCAGCTTGCGGACAGGCTCTGGGGCCAACGTCCTGACTTTC.

To note about this clonotype: A much larger clone lies one base from this, so it may be a read error. The rearrangement joins TRBV7-2 to TRBJ1-6, with D perhaps TRBD1 (6 bases). This CDR3 is built from 15 residues. CDR1 and CDR2 from the germline V gene are SGHTA and FQGNSA. The CDR3 DNA follows: TGTGCCGGCAGCCGGAGGACAGCCCTATATTCACCCCTCCACTTT. Protein product: CAGSRRTALYSPLHF.

At least ten counts were recorded for this clonotype. The chain combines TRBV27 with TRBJ2-1; perhaps TRBD1 as D (6 bases). Germline loops: CDR1 MNHEY, CDR2 SMNVEV (reference sequence). V was clipped by 6 bases and J by 0 bases, with 9 bases between them. The CDR3 is 14 residues long. CDR3 DNA sequence: TGTGCCAGCAGGGACAGTAGCTCCTACAATGAGCAGTTCTTC. It encodes CASRDSSSYNEQFF.

At least ten counts were recorded for this clonotype. The chain links TRBV12-5 to TRBJ2-7; the match to TRBD1 covers 7 bases. Germline V gene data show CDR1 as LGHNT and CDR2 as FRNRAP. This CDR3 spans 17 amino acids. J was trimmed by 1 base and V by 0 bases; bases with no gene match: 9. CDR3 sequence (DNA): TGTGCTAGTGGTTTGGTACGGGGACAGCTCCAATCCTACGAGCAGTACTTC. Translated, it gives CASGLVRGQLQSYEQYF.

V and J are TRBV20-1 and TRBJ2-3, with TRBD1 as a possible D gene (6 bases). With 3 bases removed from V and 0 bases from J, the gap between germline ends came to 7 bases. This CDR3 has 13 residues. From germline, CDR1 is DFQATT and CDR2 SNEGSKA (reference sequence). CDR3: CSARTGSTDTQYF. CDR3 coding DNA: TGCAGTGCTAGGACAGGAAGCACAGATACGCAGTATTTT.

V gene TRBV20-1 combines with J gene TRBJ2-1; 7 bases map to TRBD2. After removal of 3 bases from V and 5 bases from J, the junction contained 7 bases not matched to a gene. The germline CDR1 and CDR2 sequences are DFQATT and SNEGSKA (reference sequence). The CDR3 contains 14 residues. The chain's CDR3 is CSARRGNQNNEQFF. As DNA, the CDR3 is TGCAGTGCTAGGCGGGGGAATCAAAACAATGAGCAGTTCTTC.

This clonotype was detected a few times. A read error may be the cause here, since a much bigger clone is one base away. This sequence joins TRBV5-1 and TRBJ2-5; weak D call: TRBD1 (5 bases). Germline loops: CDR1 SGHRS, CDR2 YFSETQ. This CDR3 region has 11 residues. The V end was cut by 0 bases, the J end by 12 bases, with 9 bases between. DNA for the CDR3: TGCGCCAGCAGCTTGGAAGGGGCGGAGTACTTC. It encodes CASSLEGAEYF.

This clonotype was recorded at least ten times. V usage is TRBV29-1 and J usage is TRBJ2-3; 9 bases are a match to TRBD1. The CDR3 sequence is 13 residues long. The V gene end was trimmed by 6 bases and the J gene end by 2 bases; junction bases not matched to a gene: 3. Germline-derived CDR1 and CDR2 are SQVTM and ANQGSEA. The CDR3 loop reads CSVDRGNTDTQYF. The CDR3 region has the DNA TGCAGCGTCGACAGGGGGAACACAGATACGCAGTATTTT.

This clonotype appeared many times. The V and J genes are TRBV20-1 and TRBJ2-5; 8 bases line up with TRBD2. CDR1 and CDR2 (germline): DFQATT, SNEGSKA (reference sequence). This CDR3 comprises 14 residues. The V and J ends lost 3 bases and 8 bases, in that order; junction bases with no gene match: 11. DNA of the CDR3: TGCAGTGCTAGGGGTGCGGGGGGCCTCCAAACCCAGTACTTC. Its protein product is CSARGAGGLQTQYF.

In this sample, this clonotype turned up many times. The gene calls are TRBV11-2 and TRBJ2-6; 9 nucleotides align to TRBD1. CDR3 length: 18 amino acids. V shed 5 bases and J 4 bases; nucleotides not matched to a gene: 12. Germline V gives CDR1 SGHAT, CDR2 FQNNGV. The CDR3 protein is CASSRGGTGLSGANVLTF. The CDR3 coding sequence is TGTGCCAGCAGCAGGGGGGGGACAGGGCTCTCCGGGGCCAACGTCCTGACTTTC.

This clonotype showed up many times. J is TRBJ2-7 and V is TRBV20-1; D not resolved. The CDR3 consists of 14 residues. Germline V gene sequence: CDR1 DFQATT, CDR2 SNEGSKA (reference sequence). V was clipped by 1 base and J by 6 bases, with 16 bases between them. The CDR3 DNA follows: TGCAGTGCTAGAGTAGGGAACAGTAATTCCGAGCAGTACTTC. Its translation is CSARVGNSNSEQYF.

Many counts were recorded for this clonotype. This chain links TRBV5-1 with TRBJ2-1; D gene uncertain. The CDR3 extends over 15 amino acids. Germline CDR1 and CDR2: SGHRS and YFSETQ. The V and J ends lost 0 bases and 0 bases respectively, with 7 bases between them. The CDR3 nucleotides read TGCGCCAGCAGCTTGGTTGGGAACTCCTACAATGAGCAGTTCTTC. Translation gives CASSLVGNSYNEQFF.

This rearrangement joins TRBV5-1 to TRBJ2-1; 8 bases match TRBD2. Losses at the gene ends were 5 bases for V and 5 bases for J; bases not matched to a gene: 9. Germline CDR1 is SGHRS and CDR2 is YFSETQ. The CDR3 sequence is 15 residues long. This CDR3 is CASSPPSGGHNEQFF. The CDR3 coding sequence is TGCGCCAGCAGTCCCCCCAGCGGGGGACACAATGAGCAGTTCTTC.